This T cell receptor (beta chain) derives from a study of blood T cell repertoires in COVID-19. Study-level information: The United States, Italy and Spain provided the acute and convalescent COVID-19 samples.

Looked up from germline, CDR1 is SGHKS and CDR2 is YYEKEE (reference sequence). CDR3 length equals 15 residues. V lost 0 bases, J lost 0 bases, and 0 bases stayed unmatched. Of note for this clone: In the same sample, other DNA sequences code for this CDR3.

Original handling: Reference gene primer amplification gave nucleated cell count estimates. Sequencing was performed with immunoSEQ multiplex PCR; in TCRdb, only in-frame clones are kept and a portion is missing. The V and J calls and clone size are taken from that table; D and trimming were inferred from the DNA. Of under 200,000 clones in the sample, 88% were seen once. This chain uses TRBV5-5 with TRBJ2-1, with 7 bases matching TRBD2. The sample was peripheral blood. The sequence was obtained from a man between 60 and 75 years old with acute or convalescent COVID-19. This CDR3 reads CASSLGGSSYNEQFF. CDR3 nucleotide sequence: TGTGCCAGCAGCTTGGGCGGGAGCTCCTACAATGAGCAGTTCTTC.